What follows are 21 T cell receptor beta chains derived from one specimen sequenced in a study of shared clonotypes between healthy human individuals. Profiling relied on immunoSEQ multiplex PCR, and the TCRdb table lists in-frame clones only, not all of them. This sample has under 2.5 million clones, with 80% to 95% found just once. Sequenced input: naive CD4+ T cells from PBMCs. The subset here: CD45RA+ positively selected. These receptors were obtained from a man aged 18 to 35 in good health. Some clones in this sample may be carry-over from other donors' samples.

In its sample, this clone was seen a few times. The rearrangement uses TRBV5-6 and TRBJ1-3; D not certain. V was pared by 4 bases and J by 2 bases, with 7 bases between. The CDR3 has 13 amino acids. CDR1 and CDR2 (germline): SGHDT, YYEEEE. This CDR3 reads CASSPPAGNTIYF. The CDR3 DNA reads as TGTGCCAGCAGCCCCCCAGCTGGAAACACCATATATTTT.

The chain links TRBV7-2 to TRBJ1-5; 8 bases line up with TRBD1. V lost 5 bases to trimming and J lost 9 bases; unmatched junction nucleotides: 15. This CDR3 has 16 amino acids. CDR1 is SGHTA and CDR2 is FQGNSA in the germline V gene. In DNA form, the CDR3 reads TGTGCCAGCAGCAAACTCCCGACAGGGGTGGAGGGGCCCCAGCATTTT. Translation gives CASSKLPTGVEGPQHF.

For this clone: This sample also contains other DNA sequences that code for the same CDR3. The rearrangement links TRBV5-4 to TRBJ1-4; perhaps TRBD1 as D (5 bases). Germline V gene lookup returns CDR1 SGHNT and CDR2 YYREEE (reference sequence). V was clipped by 3 bases and J by 0 bases, with 9 bases between them. The CDR3 loop spans 15 amino acids. CDR3 loop: CASSSGGATNEKLFF. The CDR3 DNA follows: TGTGCCAGCAGCTCGGGGGGAGCAACTAATGAAAAACTGTTTTTT.

The V and J genes are TRBV5-1 and TRBJ1-2, with D possibly matching TRBD1 (5 bases). V lost 4 bases and J 8 bases, leaving 18 bases between the germline ends. CDR1 SGHRS and CDR2 YFSETQ come from the germline V gene. This CDR3 comprises 14 residues. The CDR3 spells CASSPAGQGDGYTF. The CDR3 bases are TGCGCCAGCAGCCCCGCGGGGCAGGGCGACGGCTACACCTTC.

This clone was seen a handful of times. V gene TRBV9 combines with J gene TRBJ1-2; 7 bases map to TRBD1. The CDR3 length is 13 residues. J lost 8 bases, V lost 3 bases, and 7 bases had no gene match. Germline lookup yields CDR1 SGDLS and CDR2 YYNGEE. CDR3 DNA sequence: TGTGCCAGCAGCGACACAGGGGCGAGAGGCTACACCTTC. Its protein product is CASSDTGARGYTF.

This chain links TRBV12-5 with TRBJ2-5; 7 bases agree with TRBD1. The V segment lost 4 bases and the J segment 3 bases; nucleotides outside the gene matches: 2. This CDR3 is 13 amino acids long. Germline V gene lookup returns CDR1 LGHNT and CDR2 FRNRAP. The CDR3 sequence is CASGSGTEETQYF. Here the CDR3 DNA reads TGTGCTAGTGGTTCCGGGACAGAAGAGACCCAGTACTTC. The full variable domain, with the rest looked up from reference TRBV12-5 and TRBJ2-5, is DARVTQTPRHKVTEMGQEVTMRCQPILGHNTVFWYRQTMMQGLELLAYFRNRAPLDDSGMPKDRFSAEMPDATLATLKIQPSEPRDSAVYFCASGSGTEETQYFGPGTRLLVL.

Note on this clone: This same CDR3 is encoded by further DNA sequences in the sample. The gene calls are TRBV28 and TRBJ2-7; tentative D call: TRBD2 (5 bases). The CDR3 extends over 11 amino acids. Germline values: CDR1 MDHEN, CDR2 SYDVKM. With 6 bases removed from V and 6 bases from J, the gap between germline ends came to 9 bases. The CDR3 loop is CASSLEGEQYF. In DNA, the CDR3 is TGTGCCAGCAGCCTCGAGGGCGAGCAGTACTTC.

The V and J genes are TRBV12-5 and TRBJ2-1; 7 bases are shared with TRBD2. This CDR3 is 15 amino acids long. Trimming at V came to 6 bases and at J to 0 bases, leaving 5 bases not matched to a gene. Germline CDR1 reads LGHNT; CDR2 reads FRNRAP. The CDR3, as DNA: TGTGCTAGTGGAATGGGAGGGAGCTCCTACAATGAGCAGTTCTTC. Its protein is CASGMGGSSYNEQFF.

The J gene is TRBJ1-1, the V gene TRBV27; 9 nucleotides align to TRBD1. Germline lookup yields CDR1 MNHEY and CDR2 SMNVEV (reference sequence). The CDR3 covers 14 residues. V gave up 7 bases and J gave up 4 bases; unmatched junction bases: 7. CDR3 amino acids: CASKGDRVGTEAFF. CDR3 nucleotide sequence: TGTGCCAGCAAGGGGGACAGGGTTGGCACTGAAGCTTTCTTT.

This chain links TRBV7-3 with TRBJ2-2, with D uncertain. Germline assignment: CDR1 SGHTA and CDR2 FQGTGA. This CDR3 has 12 amino acids. The V gene lost 3 bases and the J gene lost 7 bases, with 6 bases spanning the gap. The CDR3 here is CASSFPDGELFF. CDR3 in DNA: TGTGCCAGCAGCTTCCCGGACGGGGAGCTGTTTTTT.

V and J are TRBV5-1 and TRBJ2-5, with D hard to call. V lost 6 bases, J lost 1 base, and 10 bases lay in between. The germline V gene has CDR1 SGHRS and CDR2 YFSETQ. This CDR3 region has 13 residues. The CDR3 sequence is CASTTATQETQYF. CDR3 bases: TGCGCCAGCACTACAGCTACCCAAGAGACCCAGTACTTC.

The V and J genes are TRBV5-8 and TRBJ2-5; D perhaps matches TRBD1 (6 bases). The length of the CDR3 is 13 residues. Germline CDR1 is SGHTS and CDR2 is YDEGEE. V lost 4 bases and J lost 2, with 9 bases in between. The CDR3 loop is CASSAGQQETQYF. CDR3 nucleotide sequence: TGTGCCAGCAGCGCCGGACAGCAAGAGACCCAGTACTTC.

V gene TRBV5-6 combines with J gene TRBJ2-3; TRBD1 matches 7 bases. The CDR3 length is 14 residues. Trimming removed 4 bases from V and 6 bases from J; junction bases left unmatched: 8. Germline loops: CDR1 SGHDT, CDR2 YYEEEE. DNA of the CDR3: TGTGCCAGCAGCCAGGGGACAGTTGGGGATACGCAGTATTTT. Translation: CASSQGTVGDTQYF.

This clone was picked up one time. This chain links TRBV5-4 with TRBJ2-5; D remains ambiguous. Deletions cut 0 bases from V and 6 bases from J, with 6 bases between. Germline CDR1 SGHNT, CDR2 YYREEE (reference sequence). This CDR3 is built from 12 residues. The DNA for the CDR3 is TGTGCCAGCAGCTTGGGGCAGCAGACCCAGTACTTC. As protein: CASSLGQQTQYF.

The genes are TRBV28 and TRBJ1-2; D remains ambiguous. Germline V gene lookup returns CDR1 MDHEN and CDR2 SYDVKM. Between the trimmed V and J ends, which lost 8 bases and 4 bases, there was a span of 11 bases. There are 12 residues in the CDR3. The CDR3 is CASGTAFYGYTF. In nucleotides, the CDR3 is TGTGCCAGCGGTACAGCTTTCTATGGCTACACCTTC.

V is TRBV5-1 and J is TRBJ2-1; 13 bases are shared with TRBD2. This CDR3 contains 16 residues. Germline assignment: CDR1 SGHRS and CDR2 YFSETQ. Trimming cost V 4 bases and J 8 bases; bases outside gene matches: 9. The CDR3 reads CASSRTGTSGNYEQFF. The CDR3 DNA follows: TGCGCCAGCAGCCGTACCGGGACTAGCGGGAACTATGAGCAGTTCTTC. The whole variable domain, remainder taken from reference TRBV5-1 and TRBJ2-1, is KAGVTQTPRYLIKTRGQQVTLSCSPISGHRSVSWYQQTPGQGLQFLFEYFSETQRNKGNFPGRFSGRQFSNSRSEMNVSTLELGDSALYLCASSRTGTSGNYEQFFGPGTRLTVL.

This clone has only a few counts. The rearrangement uses TRBV2 and TRBJ2-7, with 10 bases aligning to TRBD2. Germline V gene lookup returns CDR1 SNHLY and CDR2 FYNNEI. This CDR3 contains 12 residues. The ends lost 4 bases at V and 6 bases at J; junction bases unmatched: 0. In nucleotides, the CDR3 is TGTGCCAGCAGTGGACTAGCGGGCGAGCAGTACTTC. This gives the protein CASSGLAGEQYF.

The chain recombines TRBV28 with TRBJ1-2; D not certain. V was shortened by 2 bases and J by 6 bases, with 10 bases between the two germline ends. The CDR3 is made up of 13 amino acids. Germline V gives CDR1 MDHEN, CDR2 SYDVKM. The CDR3 spells CASSLNGVNGYTF. In DNA form, the CDR3 reads TGTGCCAGCAGTTTAAACGGCGTTAATGGCTACACCTTC.

The chain joins TRBV5-6 to TRBJ2-1; D is possibly TRBD2 (5 bases). The CDR3 consists of 15 residues. Germline V gives CDR1 SGHDT, CDR2 YYEEEE. Trimming shortened V by 1 base and J by 0 bases, and 8 bases separated the two germline ends. CDR3 in amino acids: CASSLRGSSYNEQFF. The CDR3 nucleotides are TGTGCCAGCAGCTTGCGTGGGAGCTCCTACAATGAGCAGTTCTTC.

The gene calls are TRBV5-1 and TRBJ2-1; 7 nucleotides align to TRBD1. The germline CDR1 and CDR2 sequences are SGHRS and YFSETQ. The V gene end was trimmed by 3 bases and the J gene end by 8 bases; junction bases not matched to a gene: 11. CDR3 length equals 15 residues. CDR3: CASSSLTGSGYEQFF. CDR3 DNA: TGCGCCAGCAGCTCTCTGACAGGGTCGGGCTATGAGCAGTTCTTC.

The table lists this clone with a few counts. V is TRBV18 and J is TRBJ1-5, with TRBD1 as a possible D gene (5 bases). The V end lost 6 bases, the J end lost 5 bases, and 11 bases lay between the germline ends. This CDR3 has 13 residues. Germline assignment: CDR1 KGHSH and CDR2 LQKENI. In DNA, the CDR3 is TGTGCCAGCTCCTTACTACAGGATCAGCCCCAGCATTTT. Translated: CASSLLQDQPQHF. Based on the CDR3 plus reference TRBV18 and TRBJ1-5, the full variable domain is NAGVMQNPRHLVRRRGQEARLRCSPMKGHSHVYWYRQLPEEGLKFMVYLQKENIIDESGMPKERFSAEFPKEGPSILRIQQVVRGDSAAYFCASSLLQDQPQHFGDGTRLSIL.